Given below is one T cell receptor (beta chain) in context. The antigen remains unidentified. This entry is derived from a study of cytomegalovirus exposure and HLA in healthy donors. Study-level points and caveats: A later analysis reportedly found fewer N-insertions in an Asian-associated ancestry cluster than the roughly 670-donor mean. Based on reports, TCR beta sequences accurately predicted HLA-A and HLA-B alleles for most subjects.

60 Vbeta and 13 Jbeta primers were used in PCR. The data were produced by immunoSEQ multiplex PCR, yet TCRdb's version contains in-frame clones alone and is incomplete. The sample consists of some 150,000 clones, about 80% of them appearing once. Each donor was healthy, and each was a bone marrow donor. The specimen was PBMCs. The TCR sequence derives from a woman aged 30 to 39 in good health and CMV-seronegative.

The CDR3 reads CASSAGTRLTDTQYF. The CDR3 DNA is TGTGCCAGCAGCGCCGGGACTAGGCTCACAGATACGCAGTATTTT. The chain has TRBV4-2 and TRBJ2-3, with TRBD2 matching 8 bases. Germline V gene sequence: CDR1 LGHNA, CDR2 YNFKEQ. V lost 5 bases and J lost 2; bases outside the gene matches: 6. CDR3 length: 15 amino acids.